Here is one T cell receptor (beta chain) with its context. Its antigen is not identified. The data belong to a study of CD8+ T cells in alopecia areata. The treatment: oral pan-JAK inhibitor, 5-10 mg twice daily. This CDR3 is 13 amino acids long. Trimming removed 7 bases from V and 5 bases from J; junction bases left unmatched: 8. Germline CDR1 GTSNPN, CDR2 SVGIG (reference sequence). Study-wide points: Higher clonality and more expanded CD8+ clones appeared in lesional than normal scalp.

The sequencing template was cDNA reverse transcribed from extracted RNA. TCRdb keeps only in-frame clones here, not all; method: immunoSEQ multiplex PCR. The repertoire includes around 180,000 clones, around 64% of them detected once, and approximately 1.4% sits in the top ten. Sequenced material: CD4+ T cells sorted from blood, taken between weeks 47 and 50, from a patient treated with tofacitinib. The receptor was derived from a human donor with alopecia areata. The chain carries TRBV30 and TRBJ2-3; TRBD1 agrees at 8 bases. CDR3 nucleotide sequence: TGTGCCTCCGGACAGGGTCAATTAGATACGCAGTATTTT. It encodes CASGQGQLDTQYF.